Included here is one TCR beta chain sequence, with context. This table comes from immunoSEQ multiplex PCR, and its TCRdb copy is limited to in-frame clones, with some not included. This sample has approximately 92,000 clones; about 80% occur once, and the top ten carry 7.5%. This entry belongs to a study of a mutant IDH1 vaccine in newly diagnosed glioma. As to time point: baseline, week 1 (first vaccination visit). Described treatment: pre-vaccination baseline after standard-of-care therapy. Germline CDR1 SNHLY, CDR2 FYNNEI. Trimming took off 2 bases at V and 4 bases at J, with 14 bases between the two ends. The CDR3 covers 15 residues.

The sequences come from PBMCs, collected from a glioma patient treated with radiotherapy, temozolomide or both. V is TRBV2 and J is TRBJ1-2; TRBD1 is a possible D gene (5 bases). This receptor was taken from a man aged 35-49 years with glioma. The CDR3 DNA sequence: TGTGCCAGCAGTGAAACACTTTTAAGGGGCTATGGCTACACCTTC. Residues: CASSETLLRGYGYTF.